What follows are 7 T cell receptor beta chains derived from one specimen sequenced in a study of T cell clonotyping in hematopoietic cell transplantation. Sequenced by immunoSEQ multiplex PCR; TCRdb stores in-frame clones only, minus some. The profile shows 7,500 to 9,500 clones, about four fifths of them singletons. This specimen consisted of peripheral blood mononuclear cells, obtained 180 days after allogeneic stem cell transplant. These receptors came from a female patient aged 50-65 years who had an allogeneic stem cell transplant from an unrelated donor, so the T cells may come from the graft donor. Some clones in this sample may be carry-over from other donors' samples.

The chain employs TRBV28 and TRBJ2-5; 8 bases map to TRBD1. The germline CDR1 and CDR2 sequences are MDHEN and SYDVKM. Unmatched junction bases numbered 6, after V lost 8 bases and J lost 4 bases. The CDR3 consists of 13 residues. The CDR3 here is CASDTGGPETQYF. For the CDR3, the DNA is TGTGCCAGCGATACAGGGGGACCAGAGACCCAGTACTTC.

V is TRBV19 and J is TRBJ1-1; 7 nucleotides align to TRBD1. Germline CDR1 reads LNHDA; CDR2 reads SQIVND (reference sequence). This CDR3 is built from 12 residues. Trimming removed 9 bases from V and 0 bases from J; junction bases left unmatched: 1. In DNA, the CDR3 is TGTGCCAGCGGGACAGTGAACACTGAAGCTTTCTTT. Amino acid sequence: CASGTVNTEAFF.

This clone was found a few times. J is TRBJ1-2 and V is TRBV29-1, with a tentative D call TRBD1 (5 bases). V was pared by 7 bases and J by 4 bases, with 10 bases between. Germline-derived CDR1 and CDR2 are SQVTM and ANQGSEA. The CDR3 loop spans 11 amino acids. The CDR3 nucleotides read TGCAGCGCCGACAGAGGCTATGGCTACACCTTC. As protein: CSADRGYGYTF.

In its sample, this clone was seen once. The chain uses TRBV4-1 and TRBJ2-7; possibly TRBD1 for D (6 bases). Trimming pared 0 bases from V and 5 bases from J, leaving 17 bases between. Germline V gene sequence: CDR1 MGHRA, CDR2 YSYEKL. The CDR3 sequence is 16 residues long. This chain's CDR3 is CASSQDDFLGTNEQYF. The CDR3 bases are TGCGCCAGCAGCCAAGATGATTTTCTAGGGACAAACGAGCAGTACTTC.

This chain connects TRBV6-6 to TRBJ2-7; 9 bases line up with TRBD1. This CDR3 contains 15 residues. The V segment lost 4 bases and the J segment 0 bases; nucleotides outside the gene matches: 4. From germline, CDR1 is MNHNY and CDR2 SVGAGI (reference sequence). CDR3 DNA sequence: TGTGCCAGCAGTTTCCCGGGACAGGGCTCCTACGAGCAGTACTTC. Translation gives CASSFPGQGSYEQYF.

The chain links TRBV20-1 to TRBJ1-2; D unresolved. The length of the CDR3 is 11 residues. The germline V and J ends were trimmed by 7 bases and 4 bases, with 10 bases remaining between them. The germline V gene encodes CDR1 DFQATT and CDR2 SNEGSKA (reference sequence). The CDR3 bases are TGCAGTGTTTTGACTTCCTATGGCTACACCTTC. Its protein is CSVLTSYGYTF.

The CDR3: CASRVRGIWAGYTF. The CDR3 coding sequence is TGTGCCAGCAGAGTAAGGGGGATTTGGGCTGGCTACACCTTC. This chain links TRBV5-6 with TRBJ1-2; tentatively, D is TRBD1 (6 bases). This CDR3 has 14 amino acids. Germline values: CDR1 SGHDT, CDR2 YYEEEE. Between the trimmed V and J ends, which lost 5 bases and 7 bases, there was a span of 18 bases.